This TCR beta chain originates from a study of long-term antiretroviral therapy in people with HIV. The CDR3 is 15 residues long. The germline V gene has CDR1 SGHTA and CDR2 FQGTGA. V lost 8 bases to trimming and J lost 6 bases, with 22 bases between them. Survey level was the resolution at which the v3.0 immunoSEQ assay ran. Profiling relied on immunoSEQ multiplex PCR, and the TCRdb table lists in-frame clones only, not all of them. Of roughly 23,000 clones detected, around 86% appear once; the ten largest clones hold around 6.8%. Sequencing used unsorted PBMCs, obtained 1.8 years before starting antiretroviral therapy. This chain joins TRBV7-3 and TRBJ2-5; D tentatively reads TRBD1 or TRBD2 (5 bases each). The receptor comes from a woman in her twenties or thirties with HIV. The CDR3 DNA sequence: TGTGCCAGCTCCCGAGCCGGGGCCAGGTTTCAGACCCAGTACTTC. Translating gives CASSRAGARFQTQYF.